A single sample is the source of the 15 T cell receptor beta chains below, sequenced in a study of OX40 agonist ivuxolimab in advanced cancers. The table came from immunoSEQ multiplex PCR; TCRdb's copy has only in-frame clones and leaves some out. The sample yields 70,000 to 95,000 clones, 65% to 90% seen once. This specimen was CD4+ or CD8+ T cells sorted from blood, taken in a trial of the OX40 agonist ivuxolimab. These receptors originate from an adult with an advanced solid tumor such as melanoma, head and neck, liver or kidney cancer.

V and J are TRBV15 and TRBJ1-4; D gene uncertain. Germline CDR1 reads LNHNV; CDR2 reads YYDKDF (reference sequence). V was clipped by 3 bases and J by 4 bases, with 15 bases between them. The CDR3 is 16 residues long. In nucleotides, the CDR3 is TGTGCCACCAGCAGCTTCCTACTAGAAGATAATGAAAAACTGTTTTTT. Amino acids: CATSSFLLEDNEKLFF.

The J gene is TRBJ1-6, the V gene TRBV7-9; D gene unclear. The germline V gene has CDR1 SEHNR and CDR2 FQNEAQ (reference sequence). The V end was cut by 5 bases, the J end by 0 bases, with 11 bases between. The CDR3 sequence is 16 residues long. The CDR3 region is CASSQAISSYNSPLHF. In DNA, the CDR3 is TGTGCCAGCAGCCAGGCCATCAGCTCCTATAATTCACCCCTCCACTTT.

The DNA of the CDR3 is TGTGCCAGCAGCTTAGCGGGGGAGACCCAGTACTTC. This gives the protein CASSLAGETQYF. V usage is TRBV7-9 and J usage is TRBJ2-5; no definite D call. Per germline, CDR1 SEHNR and CDR2 FQNEAQ (reference sequence). CDR3 length: 12 amino acids. The V end was cut by 0 bases, the J end by 5 bases, with 4 bases between.

This chain links TRBV7-3 with TRBJ2-1, with 11 bases that match TRBD2. The CDR3 runs to 16 residues. Trimming at V came to 0 bases and at J to 7 bases, leaving 5 bases not matched to a gene. CDR1 is SGHTA, CDR2 FQGTGA, per germline. The CDR3 bases are TGTGCCAGCAGCTTAACAGGGGGACTAGCGGCTAATGAGCAGTTCTTC. It specifies CASSLTGGLAANEQFF.

This clone came up a few times. The rearrangement joins TRBV6-1 to TRBJ1-2, with 8 bases that match TRBD1. The CDR3 is made up of 15 amino acids. Trimming took 2 bases from V and 4 from J; bases not matched to a gene: 6. Germline CDR1 reads MNHNS; CDR2 reads SASEGT. In DNA, the CDR3 is TGTGCCAGCAGTGAATCCGGACAGGGTGTCTATGGCTACACCTTC. Amino acids: CASSESGQGVYGYTF.

The genes are TRBV10-3 and TRBJ2-5, with TRBD2 identical over 9 bases. V was pared by 9 bases and J by 4 bases, with 6 bases of the junction left unmatched. Germline-derived CDR1 and CDR2 are ENHRY and SYGVKD. There are 13 residues in the CDR3. The CDR3 region is CAMGAGGIETQYF. For the CDR3, the DNA is TGTGCCATGGGGGCGGGAGGGATAGAGACCCAGTACTTC.

This chain joins TRBV18 and TRBJ1-2; D might be TRBD1 (5 bases). In germline, CDR1 is KGHSH, CDR2 LQKENI. V lost 5 bases to trimming and J lost 1 base, with 23 bases between them. This CDR3 comprises 18 residues. CDR3 sequence (DNA): TGTGCCAGCTCAGCGTACACCGGACGAGACAGTTTTAACTATGGCTACACCTTC. It yields the protein CASSAYTGRDSFNYGYTF.

The chain employs TRBV19 and TRBJ2-5; TRBD1 matches 8 bases. The DNA end favors TRBJ2-7, so the J call may be wrong. The CDR3 covers 15 residues. Germline lookup yields CDR1 LNHDA and CDR2 SQIVND (reference sequence). This CDR3 is CASSLDRGLSYEQYF. CDR3 DNA sequence: TGTGCCAGTAGTCTCGACAGGGGTTTATCCTACGAGCAGTACTTC.

The chain has TRBV18 and TRBJ1-4, with 7 positions matching TRBD1. The CDR3 has 15 amino acids. V dropped 4 bases and J dropped 5; count of bases not matched to a gene: 7. Germline lookup yields CDR1 KGHSH and CDR2 LQKENI. CDR3 bases: TGTGCCAGCTCACAACGACAGGGAGCAAATGAAAAACTGTTTTTT. Amino acids: CASSQRQGANEKLFF.

V gene TRBV30 combines with J gene TRBJ1-1; perhaps TRBD1 as D (5 bases). The V end was cut by 5 bases, the J end by 4 bases, with 17 bases between. The germline gives CDR1 GTSNPN, CDR2 SVGIG (reference sequence). There are 14 residues in the CDR3. This CDR3 is CAWGNRHSGTEAFF. CDR3 DNA sequence: TGTGCCTGGGGTAACAGGCATTCTGGCACTGAAGCTTTCTTT.

J is TRBJ2-5 and V is TRBV15; D is possibly TRBD1 (5 bases). Germline V CDR1 and CDR2: LNHNV, YYDKDF (reference sequence). Trimming took 4 bases from V and 5 from J, leaving 14 bases between them. The CDR3 runs 14 residues. This CDR3 reads CATSIRPGFETQYF. In DNA, the CDR3 is TGTGCCACCAGCATTAGGCCAGGGTTCGAGACCCAGTACTTC.

V gene TRBV5-1 combines with J gene TRBJ1-6; 8 bases agree with TRBD1. The CDR3 spans 16 residues. The trim removed 4 bases at V and 2 bases at J, leaving 5 bases unmatched. CDR1 and CDR2 from the germline V gene are SGHRS and YFSETQ. Here the CDR3 reads CASSPGQGTYNSPLHF. As DNA, the CDR3 is TGCGCCAGCAGCCCCGGACAGGGAACCTATAATTCACCCCTCCACTTT. Drawing the rest from reference TRBV5-1 and TRBJ1-6, the complete variable domain is KAGVTQTPRYLIKTRGQQVTLSCSPISGHRSVSWYQQTPGQGLQFLFEYFSETQRNKGNFPGRFSGRQFSNSRSEMNVSTLELGDSALYLCASSPGQGTYNSPLHFGNGTRLTVT.

The chain joins TRBV27 to TRBJ2-5; a possible D gene is TRBD2 (6 bases). This CDR3 is built from 14 residues. Germline CDR1 is MNHEY and CDR2 is SMNVEV (reference sequence). V lost 5 bases and J 5 bases, leaving 15 bases between the germline ends. DNA of the CDR3: TGTGCCAGCAGTCTCGGCCGGGGGACGGAGACCCAGTACTTC. The encoded protein is CASSLGRGTETQYF.

The V call is TRBV19, the J call TRBJ2-7; maybe TRBD1 (6 bases). Trimming pared 9 bases from V and 2 bases from J, leaving 17 bases between. This CDR3 has 14 amino acids. CDR1 is LNHDA and CDR2 is SQIVND in the germline V gene (reference sequence). The DNA for the CDR3 is TGTGCCAGCCGTCCGGGACAAAGTACCTACGAGCAGTACTTC. Translated: CASRPGQSTYEQYF. The whole variable domain, filled in from reference TRBV19 and TRBJ2-7, reads DGGITQSPKYLFRKEGQNVTLSCEQNLNHDAMYWYRQDPGQGLRLIYYSQIVNDFQKGDIAEGYSVSREKKESFPLTVTSAQKNPTAFYLCASRPGQSTYEQYFGPGTRLTVT.

The V call is TRBV11-2, the J call TRBJ2-5; D is possibly TRBD2 (5 bases). The CDR3 totals 15 residues. Germline V gene data show CDR1 as SGHAT and CDR2 as FQNNGV. V lost 4 bases, J lost 1 base, and 13 bases lay in between. In DNA form, the CDR3 reads TGTGCCAGCAGCTCGCCCGTCCGGGGCCAAGAGACCCAGTACTTC. The encoded protein is CASSSPVRGQETQYF.